These 16 T cell receptor beta chains were sequenced from one sample in a study of CD8+CD57+ T cells in acquired aplastic anemia. Investigators profiled TCR beta VDJ and CDR3 from genomic DNA template. TCRdb passed the reads through MiXCR, listing each CDR3 protein once. Of roughly 61,000 distinct CDR3 sequences in the sample, under 55% were seen once. Sequencing was carried out using sorted CD4+, CD8+, or CD8+CD57+ T cells (not recorded which) from PBMCs. The receptors derive from a human donor in good health, serving as a control.

The chain carries TRBV29-1 and TRBJ1-1; possibly TRBD1 for D (6 bases). The V end was cut by 4 bases, the J end by 4 bases, with 13 bases between. The CDR3 is 13 amino acids. The germline V gene encodes CDR1 SQVTM and CDR2 ANQGSEA. The CDR3: CSVVTGGTTEAFF. The DNA for the CDR3 is TGCAGCGTTGTCACGGGGGGCACCACTGAAGCTTTCTTT.

This clonotype was seen a single time. The gene calls are TRBV7-8 and TRBJ1-2; 8 positions agree with TRBD1. CDR3 length: 17 amino acids. J gave up 0 bases and V 5 bases, and 11 bases lay outside the gene matches. CDR1 and CDR2 (germline): SGHVS, FQNEAQ. In DNA, the CDR3 is TGTGCCAGCAGCCACTCGACAGGGGCAACCTCTAACTATGGCTACACCTTC. Amino acid sequence: CASSHSTGATSNYGYTF. The complete variable domain, with remaining parts taken from reference TRBV7-8 and TRBJ1-2, reads GAGVSQSPRYKVAKRGQDVALRCDPISGHVSLFWYQQALGQGPEFLTYFQNEAQLDKSGLPSDRFFAERPEGSVSTLKIQRTQQEDSAVYLCASSHSTGATSNYGYTFGSGTRLTVV.

This clonotype was observed at least ten times. This chain joins TRBV28 and TRBJ1-5; 7 positions match TRBD1. The CDR3 extends over 16 amino acids. From germline, CDR1 is MDHEN and CDR2 SYDVKM. Germline trimming cut 5 bases from V and 1 base from J; bases unmatched to any gene: 8. The DNA for the CDR3 is TGTGCCAGCAGTCCTCGACAGGGAGCGAGCAATCAGCCCCAGCATTTT. Translation: CASSPRQGASNQPQHF.

The chain combines TRBV7-2 with TRBJ1-1, with D unresolved. The germline gives CDR1 SGHTA, CDR2 FQGNSA. The CDR3 runs to 13 residues. V lost 4 bases and J lost 4, with 10 bases in between. CDR3 nucleotide sequence: TGTGCCAGCAGCTCCAAGGTTTCCACTGAAGCTTTCTTT. Amino acids: CASSSKVSTEAFF.

The sample holds many counts of this clonotype. This rearrangement joins TRBV5-1 to TRBJ1-1; D unresolved. Trimming stripped 1 base from V and 13 bases from J, with 20 bases between. This CDR3 has 14 residues. The V gene's germline CDR1 is SGHRS and CDR2 YFSETQ. DNA of the CDR3: TGCGCCAGCAGCTTGTTCTTTAGTTCTACGGTGGGTTTCTTT. It is translated as CASSLFFSSTVGFF. The whole variable domain, remainder taken from reference TRBV5-1 and TRBJ1-1, is KAGVTQTPRYLIKTRGQQVTLSCSPISGHRSVSWYQQTPGQGLQFLFEYFSETQRNKGNFPGRFSGRQFSNSRSEMNVSTLELGDSALYLCASSLFFSSTVGFFGQGTRLTVV.

This clonotype was detected many times. The rearrangement uses TRBV2 and TRBJ2-1; the D gene is possibly TRBD2 (6 bases). Germline lookup yields CDR1 SNHLY and CDR2 FYNNEI. The CDR3 is 15 residues long. The germline V and J ends were trimmed by 6 bases and 0 bases, with 12 bases remaining between them. In DNA form, the CDR3 reads TGTGCCAGCAGGGGGATAGCGGACTCCTACAATGAGCAGTTCTTC. This encodes CASRGIADSYNEQFF.

This clonotype has more than one count but fewer than ten. The chain joins TRBV25-1 to TRBJ2-7, with D perhaps TRBD2 (6 bases). The CDR3 consists of 14 residues. CDR1 is MGHDK, CDR2 SYGVNS, per germline. The V and J ends lost 4 bases and 7 bases respectively, with 17 bases between them. CDR3 residues: CASSAGSDTGEQYF. CDR3 nucleotide sequence: TGTGCCAGCAGTGCCGGGAGTGACACCGGGGAGCAGTACTTC.

The rearrangement uses TRBV9 and TRBJ2-1; 10 nucleotides line up with TRBD2. CDR3 length: 15 residues. Per germline, CDR1 SGDLS and CDR2 YYNGEE. V was clipped by 7 bases and J by 9 bases; unmatched bases: 13. CDR3 residues: CASEPYSGGASEQFF. CDR3 bases: TGTGCCAGCGAACCCTACAGCGGGGGGGCGAGTGAGCAGTTCTTC.

This chain links TRBV15 with TRBJ2-5, with TRBD2 identical over 9 bases. This CDR3 has 11 amino acids. With 6 bases clipped from V and 7 bases from J, the junction kept 0 bases outside the gene matches. Germline CDR1 and CDR2: LNHNV and YYDKDF (reference sequence). The CDR3 region has the DNA TGTGCCACCAGGACTAGCGGGACCCAGTACTTC. Translating it yields CATRTSGTQYF.

The J gene is TRBJ2-7, the V gene TRBV15; TRBD1 matches at 7 bases. J gave up 1 base and V 0 bases, and 6 bases lay outside the gene matches. CDR3 length: 16 amino acids. Per germline, CDR1 LNHNV and CDR2 YYDKDF (reference sequence). CDR3 DNA sequence: TGTGCCACCAGCAGAGATCCGACAGGGTGGTCCTACGAGCAGTACTTC. Translating gives CATSRDPTGWSYEQYF.

The rearrangement links TRBV19 to TRBJ2-3; perhaps TRBD2 as D (5 bases). V dropped 6 bases and J dropped 2 bases, with 12 bases sitting between them. Germline lookup yields CDR1 LNHDA and CDR2 SQIVND (reference sequence). The CDR3 contains 14 residues. CDR3 nucleotides: TGTGCCAGTAGGTTGGAGGTATTCACAGATACGCAGTATTTT. Its translation is CASRLEVFTDTQYF.

The chain links TRBV24-1 to TRBJ2-7, with 8 positions matching TRBD2. The CDR3 covers 14 residues. CDR1 KGHDR and CDR2 SFDVKD come from the germline V gene. V trimming: 9 bases; J trimming: 3 bases; junction bases outside the gene matches: 9. The DNA for the CDR3 is TGTGCCACCTCGACCGGGGGGGGCTACTACGAGCAGTACTTC. Translating gives CATSTGGGYYEQYF.

The chain carries TRBV6-1 and TRBJ2-3; 11 nucleotides line up with TRBD2. The V gene's germline CDR1 is MNHNS and CDR2 SASEGT. This CDR3 has 14 residues. Trimming took 5 bases from V and 4 from J; bases not matched to a gene: 2. The CDR3 nucleotides read TGTGCCAGCAGTATACTAGCGGGGGCAGATACGCAGTATTTT. Its protein product is CASSILAGADTQYF.

This clonotype was counted at least ten times. This CDR3 reads CATWTRGPYEQYF. In nucleotides, the CDR3 is TGTGCCACCTGGACTAGGGGGCCCTACGAGCAGTACTTC. J is TRBJ2-7 and V is TRBV6-1, with D possibly being TRBD1 or TRBD2 (7 bases each). V shed 10 bases and J shed 2 bases, with 15 bases lying between them. The CDR3 loop spans 13 amino acids. Germline lookup yields CDR1 MNHNS and CDR2 SASEGT.

This clonotype was seen ten or more times. The chain combines TRBV5-6 with TRBJ1-3, with a tentative D call TRBD1 (5 bases). The CDR3 runs to 17 residues. Trimming left V 3 bases short and J 0 bases short, with 16 bases between. Per germline, CDR1 SGHDT and CDR2 YYEEEE. The CDR3 DNA is TGTGCCAGCAGCTGGGGACCCGGGGACCGCTCTGGAAACACCATATATTTT. It yields the protein CASSWGPGDRSGNTIYF.

The table lists this clonotype with many counts. This chain uses TRBV5-1 with TRBJ2-5; D might be TRBD2 (5 bases). The germline V and J ends were trimmed by 3 bases and 3 bases, with 15 bases remaining between them. Germline V gene data show CDR1 as SGHRS and CDR2 as YFSETQ. This CDR3 spans 15 amino acids. In nucleotides, the CDR3 is TGCGCCAGCAGCTGGACCCCCGGGAAGGAAGAGACCCAGTACTTC. Translation: CASSWTPGKEETQYF.